This T cell receptor beta chain was profiled in a study of T cells in Graves' hyperthyroidism and ophthalmopathy. The CDR3 has 14 residues. Germline CDR1 is MNHNS and CDR2 is SASEGT. Regarding the study as a whole: Most expanded thyroid clonotypes above 0.001 also appeared in blood.

In the case of this clonotype: Its matching antigen is unknown. This may stem from a read error, because a much larger clone lies one nucleotide away.

Individuals with ophthalmopathy presented a Clinical Activity Score of at least 3, a NOSPECS grade of at least 4 and a duration under 3 months. Diagnoses used clinical symptoms, serum thyroxine and TRAb, thyroid ultrasound and orbital computed tomography. Template material for amplifying TCR beta CDR3 regions consisted of RNA transcripts. When the TCR CDR3 underwent first-round RT-PCR, the HTBI primer set was used. Each CDR3 protein is one row after TCRdb ran MiXCR on the multiplex PCR reads. In the table there are about 410,000 distinct CDR3 sequences, roughly 14% of which are singletons. V and J are TRBV6-1 and TRBJ1-1, with TRBD1 matching 8 bases. The clonotype was recovered from a man younger than 35 with Graves' ophthalmopathy. Sequenced input: blood. The CDR3 region has the DNA TGTGCCAGCCACTGGGCAGGGGGCGGAACTGGAGCTTTCTTT. Amino acid sequence: CASHWAGGGTGAFF.